This record looks at one T cell receptor beta chain sequence and its context. The entry originates in a study of blood T cell repertoires in COVID-19. CDR1 is SEHNR and CDR2 is FQNEAQ in the germline V gene (reference sequence). V lost 2 bases, J lost 4 bases, and 20 bases lay in between. This CDR3 spans 17 amino acids. Sequencing used immunoSEQ multiplex PCR; TCRdb keeps in-frame clones, though not all of them. The table has 150,000 to 200,000 clones, roughly four fifths seen once; the top ten hold 22%. This chain links TRBV7-9 with TRBJ1-2; D gene unclear. The sample comprised peripheral blood. The clonotype originates from a woman at least 80 years old with acute or convalescent COVID-19. The CDR3 loop is CASSLFPNRGRGYGYTF. In DNA, the CDR3 is TGTGCCAGCAGCTTATTCCCCAACAGAGGGCGGGGCTATGGCTACACCTTC.